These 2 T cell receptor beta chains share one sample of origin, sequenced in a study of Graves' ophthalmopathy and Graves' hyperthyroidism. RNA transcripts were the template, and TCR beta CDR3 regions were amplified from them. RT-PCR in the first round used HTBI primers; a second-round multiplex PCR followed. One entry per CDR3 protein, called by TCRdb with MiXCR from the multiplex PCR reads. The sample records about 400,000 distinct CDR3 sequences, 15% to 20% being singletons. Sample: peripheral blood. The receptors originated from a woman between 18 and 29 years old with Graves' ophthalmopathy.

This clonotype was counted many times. The CDR3 DNA is TGTGCCTGGGGGGACAGGGTTGGTGAAGCTTTCTTT. Translation: CAWGDRVGEAFF. The chain uses TRBV30 and TRBJ1-1; TRBD1 aligns across 9 bases. V shed 5 bases, J shed 7 bases, and the junction held 5 bases outside the gene matches. Germline V gene data show CDR1 as GTSNPN and CDR2 as SVGIG (reference sequence). The CDR3 runs to 12 residues.

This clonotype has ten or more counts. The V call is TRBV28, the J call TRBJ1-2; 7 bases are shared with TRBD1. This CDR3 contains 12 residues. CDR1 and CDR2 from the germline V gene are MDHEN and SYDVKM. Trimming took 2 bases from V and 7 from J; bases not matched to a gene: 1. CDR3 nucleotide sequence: TGTGCCAGCAGTTTAAGACAGGGTGGCTACACCTTC. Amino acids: CASSLRQGGYTF.